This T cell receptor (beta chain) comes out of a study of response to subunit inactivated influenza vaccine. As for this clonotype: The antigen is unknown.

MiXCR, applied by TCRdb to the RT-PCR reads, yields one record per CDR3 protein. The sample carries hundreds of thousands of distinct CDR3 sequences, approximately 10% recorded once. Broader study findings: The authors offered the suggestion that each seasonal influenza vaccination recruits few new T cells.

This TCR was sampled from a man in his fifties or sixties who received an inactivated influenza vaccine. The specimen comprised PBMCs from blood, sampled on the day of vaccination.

The CDR3 coding sequence is TGTGCCAGCAATCGGGGTAATGAAAAACTGTTTTTT. Translated: CASNRGNEKLFF. V is TRBV28 and J is TRBJ1-4; D ambiguous. The V gene's germline CDR1 is MDHEN and CDR2 SYDVKM. This CDR3 spans 12 amino acids. V lost 7 bases to trimming and J lost 4 bases, with 7 bases between them.